This is a list of T cell receptor beta chains from one sample in a study of blood T cell repertoires in COVID-19. Repertoires were generated with immunoSEQ multiplex PCR, while TCRdb's copy carries only in-frame clones and drops some. The table includes 50,000 to 60,000 clones, roughly 90% detected once. The sample consisted of peripheral blood. These receptors all stem from a man in his forties with COVID-19, enrolled during active disease. CDR3s include the opening cysteine and the closing phenylalanine or tryptophan. The D gene is left open where the match is weak.

TRBJ1-5	TRBV2	TRBD1	CASTGGTGVNQPQHF
TRBJ1-5	TRBV24-1	TRBD1	CATSDSTGNNQPQHF
TRBJ1-1	TRBV18	NA	CASSRTGLTGAFF
TRBJ1-2	TRBV5-6	NA	CASSIRTAPIYGYTF
TRBJ1-5	TRBV6-5	NA	CASSPQAGINQPQHF
TRBJ2-2	TRBV28	NA	CASSLFGGSNTGELFF
TRBJ2-1	TRBV5-1	TRBD2	CASSLGERGSSYNEQFF
TRBJ2-3	TRBV9	TRBD2	CASSVVAGGLNTQYF
TRBJ2-7	TRBV14	TRBD2	CASSQDLASGYEQYF
TRBJ1-4	TRBV7-8	TRBD1	CASSLDRDEKLFF
TRBJ1-4	TRBV19	TRBD1	CASSIGGQAIEKLFF
TRBJ2-7	TRBV7-3	NA	CASSPNPRGEQYF
TRBJ1-4	TRBV18	TRBD1	CASSPSRTGGYNEKLFF
TRBJ2-7	TRBV15	NA	CATSRARTDLYEQYF
TRBJ2-1	TRBV20-1	NA	CSASEEASSYNEQFF
TRBJ1-3	TRBV7-9	NA	CASSSLLGGLGNTIYF
TRBJ1-3	TRBV3-1/TRBV3-2	TRBD1	CASSWDRTSGNTIYF
TRBJ1-3	TRBV12-3/TRBV12-4	NA	CASSFGVGNTIYF
TRBJ1-4	TRBV5-1	TRBD1	CASSPGQGTTTNEKLFF
TRBJ1-3	TRBV14	NA	CASSQVIVRPGNTIYF
TRBJ1-6	TRBV5-1	TRBD1	CASSFSPGQGESPLHF
TRBJ2-2	TRBV12-3/TRBV12-4	NA	CASSSGELFF
TRBJ2-1	TRBV7-9	NA	CASSSLPEQFF